This T cell receptor (beta chain) is drawn from a study of OX40 agonist ivuxolimab in advanced cancers. Overall study context: Prior therapy, whether anti-PD-1, anti-PD-L1 or anti-CTLA-4, was allowed, and roughly 41% had some.

Remarks on this clone: Its antigen is currently unknown.

CDR3 length: 14 amino acids. V trimming: 4 bases; J trimming: 1 base; junction bases outside the gene matches: 1. The V gene's germline CDR1 is SGHVS and CDR2 FQNEAQ. Profiled with immunoSEQ multiplex PCR; TCRdb holds only in-frame clones, not every one. This sample carries over 150,000 clones, roughly 94% of them seen once, and the ten largest clones take about 0.31%. Sampling times: baseline, cycle 4 day 1, cycle 7 day 1. Findings of the study overall: Nonresponders included some who also had low normalized T-cell clonal expansion. Averaging showed that CD8+ T cells had more expanded clones than CD4+ did.

Source: CD4+ or CD8+ T cells sorted from blood, taken in a trial of the OX40 agonist ivuxolimab. The chain is built from TRBV7-8 and TRBJ1-1; 9 positions match TRBD1. The receptor comes from an adult with an advanced solid tumor such as melanoma, head and neck, liver or kidney cancer. The CDR3 region is CASSWGQGNTEAFF. Here the CDR3 DNA reads TGTGCCAGCAGCTGGGGACAGGGGAACACTGAAGCTTTCTTT.